This record looks at one TCR beta chain sequence and its context. This record belongs to a study of blood T cell repertoires in COVID-19. Study as a whole: Whether acute or convalescent, the COVID-19 samples came from the United States, Italy and Spain. Sample material is recorded as cDNA or gDNA derived from T cells, B-cell-depleted T cells, or PBMCs.

This table comes from immunoSEQ multiplex PCR, and its TCRdb copy is limited to in-frame clones, with some not included. The sample carries 470,000 or so clones, 75% to 90% recorded once. Germline V gives CDR1 MDHEN, CDR2 SYDVKM. The CDR3 length is 13 residues. Trimming took 6 bases from V and 6 from J, leaving 15 bases between them. The sequence derives from a woman aged 25 to 39 with acute or convalescent COVID-19. The rearrangement links TRBV28 to TRBJ2-7; possible D gene TRBD2, 6 bases. The specimen was peripheral blood. The CDR3, as DNA: TGTGCCAGCAGCTTCCGAGGAGGGGTCGAGCAGTACTTC. It is translated as CASSFRGGVEQYF.